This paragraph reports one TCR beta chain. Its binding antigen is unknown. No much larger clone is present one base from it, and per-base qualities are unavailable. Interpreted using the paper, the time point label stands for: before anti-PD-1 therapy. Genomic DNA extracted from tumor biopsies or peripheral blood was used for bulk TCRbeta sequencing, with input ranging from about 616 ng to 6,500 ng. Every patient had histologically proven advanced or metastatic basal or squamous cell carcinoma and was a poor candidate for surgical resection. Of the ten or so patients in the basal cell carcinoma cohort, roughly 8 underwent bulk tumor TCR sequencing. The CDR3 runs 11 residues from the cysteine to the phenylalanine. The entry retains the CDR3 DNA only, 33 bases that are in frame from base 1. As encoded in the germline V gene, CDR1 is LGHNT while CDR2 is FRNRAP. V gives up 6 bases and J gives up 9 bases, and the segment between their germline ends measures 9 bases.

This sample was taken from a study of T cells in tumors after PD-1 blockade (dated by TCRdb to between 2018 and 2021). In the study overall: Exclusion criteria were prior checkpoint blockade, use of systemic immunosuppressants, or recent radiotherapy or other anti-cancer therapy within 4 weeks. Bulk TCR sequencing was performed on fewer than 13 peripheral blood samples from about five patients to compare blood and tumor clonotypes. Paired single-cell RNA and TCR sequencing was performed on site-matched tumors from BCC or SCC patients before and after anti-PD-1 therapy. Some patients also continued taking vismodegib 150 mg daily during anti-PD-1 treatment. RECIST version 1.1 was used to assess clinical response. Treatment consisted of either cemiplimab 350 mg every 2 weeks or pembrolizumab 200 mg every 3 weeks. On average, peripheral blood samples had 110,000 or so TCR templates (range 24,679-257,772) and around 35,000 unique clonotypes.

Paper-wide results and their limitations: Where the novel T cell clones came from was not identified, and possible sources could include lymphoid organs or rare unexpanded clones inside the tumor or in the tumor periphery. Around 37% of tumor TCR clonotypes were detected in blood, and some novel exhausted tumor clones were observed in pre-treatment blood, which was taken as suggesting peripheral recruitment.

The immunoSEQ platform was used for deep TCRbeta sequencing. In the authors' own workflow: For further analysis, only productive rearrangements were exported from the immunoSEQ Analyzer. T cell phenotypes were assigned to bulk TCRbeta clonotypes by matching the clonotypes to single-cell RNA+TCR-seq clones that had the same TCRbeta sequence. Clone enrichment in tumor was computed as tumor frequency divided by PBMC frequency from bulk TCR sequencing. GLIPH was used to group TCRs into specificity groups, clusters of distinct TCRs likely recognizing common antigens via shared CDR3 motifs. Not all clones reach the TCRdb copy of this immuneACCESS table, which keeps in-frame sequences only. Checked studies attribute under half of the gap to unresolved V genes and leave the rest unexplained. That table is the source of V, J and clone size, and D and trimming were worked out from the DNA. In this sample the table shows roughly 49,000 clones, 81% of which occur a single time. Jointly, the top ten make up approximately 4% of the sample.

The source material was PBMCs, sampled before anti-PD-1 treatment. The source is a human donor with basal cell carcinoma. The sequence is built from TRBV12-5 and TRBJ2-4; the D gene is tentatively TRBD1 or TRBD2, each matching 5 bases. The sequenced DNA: TGTGCTAGTGGGGGGGACGGCATTCAGTACTTC. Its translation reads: CASGGDGIQYF.